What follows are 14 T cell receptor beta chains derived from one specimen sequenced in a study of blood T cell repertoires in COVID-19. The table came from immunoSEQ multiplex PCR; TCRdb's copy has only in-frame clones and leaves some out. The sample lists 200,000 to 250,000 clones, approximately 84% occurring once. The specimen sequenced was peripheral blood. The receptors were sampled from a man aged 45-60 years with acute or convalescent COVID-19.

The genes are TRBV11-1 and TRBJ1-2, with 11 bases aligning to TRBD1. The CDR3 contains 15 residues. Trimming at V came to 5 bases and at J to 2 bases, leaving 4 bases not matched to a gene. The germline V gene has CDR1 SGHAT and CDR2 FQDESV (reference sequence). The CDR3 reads CASSPRTGGNYGYTF. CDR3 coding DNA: TGTGCCAGCAGCCCCCGGACAGGGGGCAACTATGGCTACACCTTC. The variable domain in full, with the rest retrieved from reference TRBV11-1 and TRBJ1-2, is EAEVAQSPRYKITEKSQAVAFWCDPISGHATLYWYRQILGQGPELLVQFQDESVVDDSQLPKDRFSAERLKGVDSTLKIQPAELGDSAMYLCASSPRTGGNYGYTFGSGTRLTVV.

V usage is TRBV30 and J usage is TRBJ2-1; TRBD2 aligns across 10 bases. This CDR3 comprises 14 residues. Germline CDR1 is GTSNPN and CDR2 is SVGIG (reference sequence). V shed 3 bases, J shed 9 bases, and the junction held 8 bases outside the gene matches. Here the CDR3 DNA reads TGTGCCTGGAGCCAAACTAGCGGGGTAACTGAGCAGTTCTTC. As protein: CAWSQTSGVTEQFF.

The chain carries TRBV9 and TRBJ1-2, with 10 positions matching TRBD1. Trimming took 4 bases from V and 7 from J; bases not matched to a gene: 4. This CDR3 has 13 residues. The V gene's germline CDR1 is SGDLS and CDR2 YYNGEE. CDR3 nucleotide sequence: TGTGCCAGCAGCACGGGACAGGGGTCTGGCTACACCTTC. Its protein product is CASSTGQGSGYTF.

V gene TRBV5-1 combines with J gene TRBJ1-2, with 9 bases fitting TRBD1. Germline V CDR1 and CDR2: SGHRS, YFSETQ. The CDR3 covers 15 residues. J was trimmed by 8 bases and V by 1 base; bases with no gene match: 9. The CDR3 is CASSLTGGDSGGYTF. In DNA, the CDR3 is TGCGCCAGCAGCTTGACAGGGGGCGATAGCGGCGGCTACACCTTC.

The CDR3 coding sequence is TGTGCCAGTAGTATTACAGGGGGGAGGCAGCCCCAGCATTTT. Translated: CASSITGGRQPQHF. This rearrangement joins TRBV19 to TRBJ1-5, with 8 nucleotides matching TRBD1. The trim removed 3 bases at V and 7 bases at J, leaving 5 bases unmatched. The CDR3 is 14 residues long. The germline gives CDR1 LNHDA, CDR2 SQIVND (reference sequence).

The CDR3 is CASSAGQPSGNTIYF. The CDR3 bases are TGTGCCAGCAGTGCGGGACAGCCCTCTGGAAACACCATATATTTT. The chain employs TRBV2 and TRBJ1-3; 7 bases fit TRBD1. The CDR3 runs to 15 residues. Per the germline V gene, CDR1 is SNHLY and CDR2 is FYNNEI. V was clipped by 4 bases and J by 0 bases; unmatched bases: 3.

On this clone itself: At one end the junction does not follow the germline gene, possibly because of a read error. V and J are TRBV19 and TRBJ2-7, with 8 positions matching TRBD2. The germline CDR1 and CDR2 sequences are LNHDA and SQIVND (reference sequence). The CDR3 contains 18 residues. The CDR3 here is CASSPGGTRGKSSSEQYF. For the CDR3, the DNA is TGTGCCAGTAGCCCAGGCGGGACTAGGGGGAAATCGTCCTCCGAGCAGTACTTC. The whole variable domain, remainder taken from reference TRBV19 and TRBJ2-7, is DGGITQSPKYLFRKEGQNVTLSCEQNLNHDAMYWYRQDPGQGLRLIYYSQIVNDFQKGDIAEGYSVSREKKESFPLTVTSAQKNPTAFYLCASSPGGTRGKSSSEQYFGPGTRLTVT.

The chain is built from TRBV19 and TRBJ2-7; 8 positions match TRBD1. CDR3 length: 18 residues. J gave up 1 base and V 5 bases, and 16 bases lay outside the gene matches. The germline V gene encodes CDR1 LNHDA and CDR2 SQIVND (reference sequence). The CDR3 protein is CASSPGDRNYLPSYEQYF. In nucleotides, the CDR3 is TGTGCCAGTAGTCCAGGGGACAGGAACTACCTACCTTCCTACGAGCAGTACTTC.

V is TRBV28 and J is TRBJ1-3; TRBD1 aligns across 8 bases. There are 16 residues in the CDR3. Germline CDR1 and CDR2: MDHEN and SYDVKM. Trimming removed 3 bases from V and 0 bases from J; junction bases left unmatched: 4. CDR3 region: CASSFYRGISGNTIYF. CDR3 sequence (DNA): TGTGCCAGCAGTTTTTACAGGGGGATCTCTGGAAACACCATATATTTT.

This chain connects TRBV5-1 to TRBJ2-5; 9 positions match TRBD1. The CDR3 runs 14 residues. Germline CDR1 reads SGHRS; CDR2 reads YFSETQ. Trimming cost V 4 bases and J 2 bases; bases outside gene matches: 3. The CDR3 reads CASSTGTGQETQYF. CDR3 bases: TGCGCCAGCAGCACCGGGACAGGGCAAGAGACCCAGTACTTC.

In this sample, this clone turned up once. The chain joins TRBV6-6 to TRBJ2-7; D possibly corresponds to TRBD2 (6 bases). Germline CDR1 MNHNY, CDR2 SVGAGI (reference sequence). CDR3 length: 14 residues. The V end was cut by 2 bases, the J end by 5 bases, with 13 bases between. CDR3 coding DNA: TGTGCCAGCAGTTACCGGGACGGAGGGAACGAGCAGTACTTC. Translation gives CASSYRDGGNEQYF.

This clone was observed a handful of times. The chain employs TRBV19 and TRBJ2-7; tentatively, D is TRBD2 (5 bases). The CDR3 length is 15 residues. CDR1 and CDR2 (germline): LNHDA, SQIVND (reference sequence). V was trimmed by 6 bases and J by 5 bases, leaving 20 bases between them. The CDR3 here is CASSPSEAPRDEQYF. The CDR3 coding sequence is TGTGCCAGTAGCCCCTCGGAAGCTCCGAGGGACGAGCAGTACTTC.

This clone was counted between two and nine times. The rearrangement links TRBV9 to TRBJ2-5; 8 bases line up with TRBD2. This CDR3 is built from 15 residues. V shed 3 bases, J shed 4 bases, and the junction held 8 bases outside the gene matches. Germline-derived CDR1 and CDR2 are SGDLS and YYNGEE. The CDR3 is CASSEGLVLGETQYF. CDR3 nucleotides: TGTGCCAGCAGCGAGGGACTAGTCCTTGGAGAGACCCAGTACTTC.

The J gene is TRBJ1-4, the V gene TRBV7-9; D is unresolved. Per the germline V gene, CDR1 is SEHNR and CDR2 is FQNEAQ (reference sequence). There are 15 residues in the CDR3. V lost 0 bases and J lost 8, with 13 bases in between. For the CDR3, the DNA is TGTGCCAGCAGCTTAGCGGACCTCCGAGGGGAAAAACTGTTTTTT. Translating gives CASSLADLRGEKLFF.